The 29 T cell receptor beta chains in this list originate from one sample, sequenced in a study of monozygotic twins with inflammatory bowel disease. One entry per CDR3 protein, without DNA, is what TCRdb gives after re-calling the 5' RACE reads. The table lists a few hundred thousand distinct CDR3 sequences. Sequencing used blood. Source of these receptors: a human donor with ulcerative colitis or Crohn's disease, or a healthy co-twin of an affected twin (not recorded which).

The J gene is TRBJ1-1, the V gene TRBV7-2. Per germline, CDR1 SGHTA and CDR2 FQGNSA. CDR3 size: 13 residues. CDR3 protein: CASSPTGGPEAFF.

The chain carries TRBV4-2 and TRBJ2-7; TCRdb's D call of TRBD1 is untestable without DNA. The CDR3 is 16 amino acids. Germline assignment: CDR1 LGHNA and CDR2 YNFKEQ. CDR3 sequence: CASSQDIPGSSYEQYF.

The gene calls are TRBV7-2 and TRBJ1-1. Per the germline V gene, CDR1 is SGHTA and CDR2 is FQGNSA. There are 14 residues in the CDR3. CDR3 protein: CASSLAGGGIEAFF. Supplemented by reference TRBV7-2 and TRBJ1-1, the full variable domain reads GAGVSQSPSNKVTEKGKDVELRCDPISGHTALYWYRQSLGQGLEFLIYFQGNSAPDKSGLPSDRFSAERTGGSVSTLTIQRTQQEDSAVYLCASSLAGGGIEAFFGQGTRLTVV.

The CDR3 spells CASSYAPGGWGRNEQFF. This sequence joins TRBV6-5 and TRBJ2-1; TCRdb's D call of TRBD1 is untestable without DNA. The germline V gene has CDR1 MNHEY and CDR2 SVGAGI. The CDR3 has 17 amino acids.

V gene TRBV20-1 combines with J gene TRBJ2-5; no DNA is available, so the TRBD2 call from TCRdb remains unchecked. This CDR3 contains 17 residues. Germline V gene lookup returns CDR1 DFQATT and CDR2 SNEGSKA (reference sequence). The CDR3 protein is CSATIIAGGPRRETQYF.

This chain joins TRBV12-5 and TRBJ1-5; TCRdb gives TRBD1 as the D gene, but with no DNA this cannot be confirmed. CDR1 is LGHNT, CDR2 FRNRAP, per germline. This CDR3 has 15 amino acids. CDR3 residues: CASGQGQGSNQPQHF.

J is TRBJ2-3 and V is TRBV7-2; TCRdb selects TRBD1, and the lack of DNA leaves this call unchecked. Germline CDR1 SGHTA, CDR2 FQGNSA. The CDR3 totals 16 residues. CDR3 amino acids: CASSFGQPGAADTQYF.

This chain links TRBV6-5 with TRBJ1-3; TCRdb picks TRBD1, but there is no DNA to check that call. CDR1 is MNHEY and CDR2 is SVGAGI in the germline V gene. CDR3 length equals 15 residues. CDR3 protein: CASSYSGGSGNTIYF.

This chain joins TRBV12-3 or TRBV12-4 and TRBJ2-7; lacking DNA, the TRBD2 call made by TCRdb goes unchecked. The CDR3 is made up of 15 amino acids. CDR3 loop: CASSLVGGLSYEQYF.

The J gene is TRBJ2-7, the V gene TRBV10-3; TCRdb names TRBD1, which stays unverified in the absence of DNA. Germline CDR1 reads ENHRY; CDR2 reads SYGVKD. CDR3 length equals 14 residues. This CDR3 reads CATSGTPNSYEQYF.

This rearrangement joins TRBV5-4 to TRBJ2-3; the D call of TRBD2 rests on TCRdb alone, since no DNA is present to check it. The germline V gene has CDR1 SGHNT and CDR2 YYREEE (reference sequence). The CDR3 extends over 16 amino acids. The CDR3 protein is CASSSRSGESTDTQYF.

This chain links TRBV11-3 with TRBJ2-1; absent DNA, TCRdb's TRBD1 call cannot be checked. The CDR3 has 18 amino acids. Germline loops: CDR1 SGHNT, CDR2 YENEEA. CDR3 in amino acids: CASSLGTGRSERGNEQFF.

V usage is TRBV5-1 and J usage is TRBJ2-2; the D call from TCRdb, TRBD2, cannot be confirmed without DNA. Germline lookup yields CDR1 SGHRS and CDR2 YFSETQ. This CDR3 region has 19 residues. The CDR3 sequence: CASNTVASGGPVRTGELFF. Variable domain in full (rest from reference TRBV5-1 and TRBJ2-2): KAGVTQTPRYLIKTRGQQVTLSCSPISGHRSVSWYQQTPGQGLQFLFEYFSETQRNKGNFPGRFSGRQFSNSRSEMNVSTLELGDSALYLCASNTVASGGPVRTGELFFGEGSRLTVL.

The chain has TRBV28 and TRBJ1-6; TCRdb designates TRBD1, a call that cannot be tested without DNA. The CDR3 sequence is 15 residues long. CDR1 and CDR2 from the germline V gene are MDHEN and SYDVKM. The chain's CDR3 is CASEPGQGIRSPLHF.

This chain connects TRBV12-3 or TRBV12-4 to TRBJ1-6; TCRdb calls TRBD1, which cannot be checked without DNA. The CDR3 contains 14 residues. The CDR3 protein is CASSPGQVYSPLHF.

This chain uses TRBV4-3 with TRBJ1-2; TCRdb lists TRBD1, though no DNA is available to test this call. CDR1 and CDR2 (germline): LGHNA, YSLEER. The CDR3 is made up of 16 amino acids. CDR3 region: CASSRLRQEPNYGYTF.

The chain employs TRBV5-1 and TRBJ2-5; the D gene TCRdb calls, TRBD1, cannot be checked with no DNA. The germline V gene has CDR1 SGHRS and CDR2 YFSETQ. The CDR3 totals 14 residues. The CDR3 loop is CASSEGRIQETQYF.

The chain links TRBV24-1 to TRBJ2-2; TCRdb lists TRBD1, though no DNA is available to test this call. Germline-derived CDR1 and CDR2 are KGHDR and SFDVKD. The CDR3 loop spans 13 amino acids. The chain's CDR3 is CATRQGITGELFF.

The J gene is TRBJ2-5, the V gene TRBV11-2; with no DNA, the TCRdb D assignment of TRBD1 cannot be verified. Germline loops: CDR1 SGHAT, CDR2 FQNNGV. This CDR3 spans 17 amino acids. CDR3: CASSTQLGGTGSQTQYF.

The J gene is TRBJ1-1, the V gene TRBV5-5. The CDR3 length is 13 residues. CDR1 and CDR2 (germline): SGHKS, YYEKEE (reference sequence). CDR3 protein: CASSSGGYTEAFF.

This sequence joins TRBV5-1 and TRBJ2-3. Germline-derived CDR1 and CDR2 are SGHRS and YFSETQ. The CDR3 consists of 15 residues. The CDR3 here is CASSRMPESTDTQYF. Drawing the rest from reference TRBV5-1 and TRBJ2-3, the complete variable domain is KAGVTQTPRYLIKTRGQQVTLSCSPISGHRSVSWYQQTPGQGLQFLFEYFSETQRNKGNFPGRFSGRQFSNSRSEMNVSTLELGDSALYLCASSRMPESTDTQYFGPGTRLTVL.

The V and J genes are TRBV29-1 and TRBJ2-1; TCRdb returns TRBD2, unconfirmable since there is no DNA. Per the germline V gene, CDR1 is SQVTM and CDR2 is ANQGSEA. The CDR3 spans 14 residues. The CDR3 here is CSVREGAADNEQFF.

The rearrangement links TRBV5-5 to TRBJ2-7; TCRdb's D gene call, TRBD1, goes unchecked for lack of DNA. Germline V lookup: CDR1 SGHKS, CDR2 YYEKEE (reference sequence). The CDR3 is made up of 15 amino acids. This CDR3 reads CASSTPRDSLYEQYF.

The chain combines TRBV5-1 with TRBJ1-6; the D gene TCRdb calls, TRBD1, cannot be checked with no DNA. The germline V gene encodes CDR1 SGHRS and CDR2 YFSETQ. The CDR3 has 15 residues. The CDR3 loop reads CASSRLTGADKPLHF.

The gene calls are TRBV3-1 and TRBJ1-5; the D gene TCRdb calls, TRBD1, cannot be checked with no DNA. The CDR3 extends over 15 amino acids. Germline V gene data show CDR1 as LGHDT and CDR2 as YNNKEL (reference sequence). CDR3 residues: CASSHRGEGNQPQHF.

The chain combines TRBV7-2 with TRBJ1-2; with no DNA, the TCRdb D assignment of TRBD1 cannot be verified. CDR3 size: 15 residues. Germline CDR1 SGHTA, CDR2 FQGNSA. The CDR3 sequence is CASSLARTGNYGYTF.

The chain joins TRBV10-3 to TRBJ2-2; the D gene TCRdb calls, TRBD1, cannot be checked with no DNA. Per the germline V gene, CDR1 is ENHRY and CDR2 is SYGVKD. The CDR3 contains 18 residues. This chain's CDR3 is CAISEGQVMFANTGELFF.

The J gene is TRBJ1-5, the V gene TRBV12-3 or TRBV12-4; the TRBD1 assignment by TCRdb is unverifiable without DNA. The CDR3 is made up of 15 amino acids. The CDR3 reads CASRKQGAGGQPQHF.

The genes are TRBV6-2 or TRBV6-3 and TRBJ2-5; with no DNA, the TCRdb D assignment of TRBD1 cannot be verified. The CDR3 has 11 amino acids. Germline loops: CDR1 MNHEY, CDR2 SVGEGT. CDR3 amino acids: CASRDRGPKYF.